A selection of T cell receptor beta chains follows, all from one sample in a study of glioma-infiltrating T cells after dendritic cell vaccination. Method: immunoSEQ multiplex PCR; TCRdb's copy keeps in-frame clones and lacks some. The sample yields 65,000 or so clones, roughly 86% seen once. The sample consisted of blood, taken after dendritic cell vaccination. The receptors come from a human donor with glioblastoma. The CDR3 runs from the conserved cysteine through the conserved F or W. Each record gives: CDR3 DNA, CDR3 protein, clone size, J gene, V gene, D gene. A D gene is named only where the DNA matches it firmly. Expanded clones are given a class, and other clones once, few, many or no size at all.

DNA: TGTGCCAGCAGTGGCTCGACGGGAGGGTCAGATACGCAGTATTTT; CDR3: CASSGSTGGSDTQYF; size: NA; J: TRBJ2-3; V: TRBV6-4; D: TRBD2
DNA: TGTGCCACCAGCGATAGACAGGGCCAAGAGACCCAGTACTTC; CDR3: CATSDRQGQETQYF; size: once; J: TRBJ2-5; V: TRBV15; D: TRBD1
DNA: TGCAGCGTGGGACAGGGTATGACCGGGGAGCTGTTTTTT; CDR3: CSVGQGMTGELFF; size: NA; J: TRBJ2-2; V: TRBV29-1; D: TRBD1
DNA: TGTGCCAGCAGCATTCCGGCGGTGGATACGCAGTATTTT; CDR3: CASSIPAVDTQYF; size: NA; J: TRBJ2-3; V: TRBV11-2; D: NA
DNA: TGTGCCAGCAGCTTAGGAGCAGGGGGCTACGAGCAGTACTTC; CDR3: CASSLGAGGYEQYF; size: NA; J: TRBJ2-7; V: TRBV11-2; D: TRBD1
DNA: TGTGCCAGCAGCCGCCTACAGTCCCAGACGGAGTACTTC; CDR3: CASSRLQSQTEYF; size: NA; J: TRBJ2-7; V: TRBV5-6; D: NA
DNA: TGCGCCAGCAGCCAAAACCCCTCAACCCGGGACTCCTCCTACAATGAGCAGTTCTTC; CDR3: CASSQNPSTRDSSYNEQFF; size: NA; J: TRBJ2-1; V: TRBV4-3; D: NA
DNA: TGTGCTAGTGGTGTCGGACAGGGCCCAGATACGCAGTATTTT; CDR3: CASGVGQGPDTQYF; size: NA; J: TRBJ2-3; V: TRBV12-5; D: TRBD1
DNA: TGTGCCAGCAGTTCCGGATTAGCGGGGGGGCAAGAGACCCAGTACTTC; CDR3: CASSSGLAGGQETQYF; size: NA; J: TRBJ2-5; V: TRBV6-6; D: TRBD2
DNA: TGTGCCAGCAGTGAATCAGACAGGGACACCGGGGAGCTGTTTTTT; CDR3: CASSESDRDTGELFF; size: NA; J: TRBJ2-2; V: TRBV25-1; D: TRBD1
DNA: TGTGCCAGCAGCTTCTATGACAGGGAGAGCCGCTATGGCTACACCTTC; CDR3: CASSFYDRESRYGYTF; size: NA; J: TRBJ1-2; V: TRBV9; D: TRBD1
DNA: TGCGCCAGCAGCCCGAGTCCTCCTAGCACAGATACGCAGTATTTT; CDR3: CASSPSPPSTDTQYF; size: NA; J: TRBJ2-3; V: TRBV4-1; D: NA
DNA: TGTGCCAGCTCACCGGGACAGGGTGATCGCTACACCTTC; CDR3: CASSPGQGDRYTF; size: NA; J: TRBJ1-2; V: TRBV18; D: TRBD1
DNA: TGTGCTAGTGGTTTGGGGGACAGGGGGTACCAAGAGACCCAGTACTTC; CDR3: CASGLGDRGYQETQYF; size: NA; J: TRBJ2-5; V: TRBV12-5; D: TRBD1
DNA: TGTGCCAGCATAGAACTAGCGGGGCGCGAACAAGAGACCCAGTACTTC; CDR3: CASIELAGREQETQYF; size: NA; J: TRBJ2-5; V: TRBV2; D: TRBD2
DNA: TGTGCCAGCAGTTTATCAGGGACAGGGAGAACTGAAGCTTTCTTT; CDR3: CASSLSGTGRTEAFF; size: NA; J: TRBJ1-1; V: TRBV27; D: TRBD1
DNA: TGTGCCACCAGCAGAGACCGACAGGGTCCCTACGAGCAGTACTTC; CDR3: CATSRDRQGPYEQYF; size: once; J: TRBJ2-7; V: TRBV15; D: TRBD1
DNA: TGTGCCAGCAGCGTAGGCGGGTATCAAGAGACCCAGTACTTC; CDR3: CASSVGGYQETQYF; size: NA; J: TRBJ2-5; V: TRBV9; D: NA
DNA: TGTGCCAGCAGAGCCAGGAGGACAGGTCCCGATTCGAATACGCAGTATTTT; CDR3: CASRARRTGPDSNTQYF; size: NA; J: TRBJ2-3; V: TRBV7-2; D: TRBD1
DNA: TGCGCCAGCAGCCTCGTTGGGACAGGGAACTACAATGAGCAGTTCTTC; CDR3: CASSLVGTGNYNEQFF; size: NA; J: TRBJ2-1; V: TRBV5-1; D: TRBD1
DNA: TGCGCCAGCAGCCCGGAGTTGGGACTTCTCGGCACAGATACGCAGTATTTT; CDR3: CASSPELGLLGTDTQYF; size: NA; J: TRBJ2-3; V: TRBV5-1; D: NA
DNA: TGTGCCAGCAGCTTAGCGTTAGGACAGGGAAACACCGGGGAGCTGTTTTTT; CDR3: CASSLALGQGNTGELFF; size: once; J: TRBJ2-2; V: TRBV11-2; D: TRBD1
DNA: TGTGCCAGTAGTACCGGACAGGGTTTCACTGAAGCTTTCTTT; CDR3: CASSTGQGFTEAFF; size: NA; J: TRBJ1-1; V: TRBV19; D: TRBD1
DNA: TGCGCCAGCACGGAGGGGCCCTCAGTAAAGCAGTACTTC; CDR3: CASTEGPSVKQYF; size: NA; J: TRBJ2-5; V: TRBV5-1; D: NA
DNA: TGTGCCTGGGGGGGGATGGGACAGGGCTCCTACAATGAGCAGTTCTTC; CDR3: CAWGGMGQGSYNEQFF; size: NA; J: TRBJ2-1; V: TRBV30; D: TRBD1
DNA: TGTGCCAGCTCACCTATGGGACAGGGTGATCGCGAGCAGTACTTC; CDR3: CASSPMGQGDREQYF; size: NA; J: TRBJ2-7; V: TRBV18; D: TRBD1
DNA: TGTGCCAGCAGCTTAGGTCAGATGAAGAATAACTATGGCTACACCTTC; CDR3: CASSLGQMKNNYGYTF; size: few; J: TRBJ1-2; V: TRBV7-8; D: NA
DNA: TGTGCCAGCAGCCAGGGGGCGGTCTCCTACGAGCAGTACTTC; CDR3: CASSQGAVSYEQYF; size: few; J: TRBJ2-7; V: TRBV11-1; D: TRBD1
DNA: TGTGCCACCAGCAGAGCCCCAGGGATGGAGACCCAGTACTTC; CDR3: CATSRAPGMETQYF; size: few; J: TRBJ2-5; V: TRBV15; D: NA
DNA: TGCGCCAGCACCTCCGGGACAGTAGTTTCACCCCTCCACTTT; CDR3: CASTSGTVVSPLHF; size: NA; J: TRBJ1-6; V: TRBV5-1; D: TRBD1
DNA: TGTGCCAGCAGCTTAGTCAGCGGCCCCTCAAGCAATCAGCCCCAGCATTTT; CDR3: CASSLVSGPSSNQPQHF; size: few; J: TRBJ1-5; V: TRBV7-8; D: NA
DNA: TGTGCCAGCAGGAGAGGACTTCTCTCCTACAATGAGCAGTTCTTC; CDR3: CASRRGLLSYNEQFF; size: NA; J: TRBJ2-1; V: TRBV6-6; D: NA
DNA: TGTGCCAGCTCACCACCGGGACAGGGCGGGAACATTCAGTACTTC; CDR3: CASSPPGQGGNIQYF; size: few; J: TRBJ2-4; V: TRBV18; D: TRBD1
DNA: TGTGCCAGCAGCCCAGGGCGACCCCAAGAGACCCAGTACTTC; CDR3: CASSPGRPQETQYF; size: NA; J: TRBJ2-5; V: TRBV7-2; D: NA
DNA: TGCGCCAGCAGCCAAGAAGCGTTAATCGACGAGCAGTACTTC; CDR3: CASSQEALIDEQYF; size: NA; J: TRBJ2-7; V: TRBV4-1; D: NA
DNA: TGTGCCAGCAGCTTAAGGGATATGCGAGGGAGTGGCTACACCTTC; CDR3: CASSLRDMRGSGYTF; size: NA; J: TRBJ1-2; V: TRBV7-7; D: NA
DNA: TGTGCCGCCAGGGGGCTCACCGGGGAGCTGTTTTTT; CDR3: CAARGLTGELFF; size: NA; J: TRBJ2-2; V: TRBV30; D: TRBD1
DNA: TGCGCCAGCAGCCAAGATGGGGGACTTGGTGGCTACACCTTC; CDR3: CASSQDGGLGGYTF; size: NA; J: TRBJ1-2; V: TRBV4-3; D: NA
DNA: TGTGCCAGTAGCATTAGCGGGGGGCTCACAGATACGCAGTATTTT; CDR3: CASSISGGLTDTQYF; size: NA; J: TRBJ2-3; V: TRBV19; D: TRBD2
DNA: TGTGCCAGCAGTCGAGAGGGACAGGGCTCCTACGAGCAGTACTTC; CDR3: CASSREGQGSYEQYF; size: NA; J: TRBJ2-7; V: TRBV7-8; D: TRBD1
DNA: TGTGCCAGCAGCCCCACAGAGAATGAGCAGTTCTTC; CDR3: CASSPTENEQFF; size: NA; J: TRBJ2-1; V: TRBV4-2; D: NA
DNA: TGTGCCAGCAGCCAACGGGACACCCCGGACGGGGCTTTCTTT; CDR3: CASSQRDTPDGAFF; size: NA; J: TRBJ1-1; V: TRBV7-8; D: NA
DNA: TGTGCCAGCAGCCACACGCTAGCGGGAGCGGAGGAGCAGTACTTC; CDR3: CASSHTLAGAEEQYF; size: NA; J: TRBJ2-7; V: TRBV5-4; D: TRBD2
DNA: TGTGCCAGCAGCGGACAGGGGAACGCTGGAAACACCATATATTTT; CDR3: CASSGQGNAGNTIYF; size: NA; J: TRBJ1-3; V: TRBV9; D: TRBD1
DNA: TGTGCCAGCAGTCAAAACTACACCAGCTACGAGCAGTACTTC; CDR3: CASSQNYTSYEQYF; size: few; J: TRBJ2-7; V: TRBV7-2; D: NA
DNA: TGCGCCAGCAGCCAACGGACTAGCGGCTACGAGCAGTACTTC; CDR3: CASSQRTSGYEQYF; size: few; J: TRBJ2-7; V: TRBV4-1; D: TRBD2
DNA: TGTGCCAGCAGCTTAGTTCAGGGGAAGGGAGCCGAGCAGTACTTC; CDR3: CASSLVQGKGAEQYF; size: NA; J: TRBJ2-7; V: TRBV7-9; D: NA
DNA: TGTGCCACCAGCCGCCGGCGAGGGAGTGGTACCGGGGAGCTGTTTTTT; CDR3: CATSRRRGSGTGELFF; size: once; J: TRBJ2-2; V: TRBV15; D: NA
DNA: TGTGCCAGCAGCACCGACAGCTACGAGCAGTACTTC; CDR3: CASSTDSYEQYF; size: NA; J: TRBJ2-7; V: TRBV6-5; D: NA
DNA: TGCGCCAGCAGGCAGATTGGGGCCCCTTTTGGCGGGGAGCTGTTTTTT; CDR3: CASRQIGAPFGGELFF; size: NA; J: TRBJ2-2; V: TRBV4-1; D: NA
DNA: TGTGCCAGCAGCACCCAGCTCCCGGGAGCCTACAATGAGCAGTTCTTC; CDR3: CASSTQLPGAYNEQFF; size: few; J: TRBJ2-1; V: TRBV9; D: NA
DNA: TGTGCCTGGAGCCAGGGGTTAGCCAAAAACATTCAGTACTTC; CDR3: CAWSQGLAKNIQYF; size: NA; J: TRBJ2-4; V: TRBV30; D: NA
DNA: TGTGCCAGCAGGGGGGTTTCGGGAGAACCCTACGAGCAGTACTTC; CDR3: CASRGVSGEPYEQYF; size: NA; J: TRBJ2-7; V: TRBV2; D: NA
DNA: TGTGCCAGCAGCCCCCTATGGAGAGGTAACACAGATACGCAGTATTTT; CDR3: CASSPLWRGNTDTQYF; size: NA; J: TRBJ2-3; V: TRBV14; D: NA
DNA: TGTGCCAGCAGCCGGGACACCTCCTACGAGCAGTACTTC; CDR3: CASSRDTSYEQYF; size: NA; J: TRBJ2-7; V: TRBV7-9; D: NA